This record concerns one T cell receptor beta chain sequence. The antigen is unknown. The CDR3 has 15 amino acids. Germline V gene lookup returns CDR1 SGHNT and CDR2 YYREEE (reference sequence). V shed 4 bases, J shed 0 bases, and the junction held 3 bases outside the gene matches. This sample was taken from a study of cytomegalovirus exposure and HLA in healthy donors. Study details: Of over 350 genotyped donors, about 81% grouped in the Caucasian-associated ancestry cluster.

Findings of the study overall: Diagnosis of cytomegalovirus status made by the classifier reportedly showed high specificity and sensitivity. A few of the chains that were CMV-associated were confirmed in vitro to be specific for CMV antigens.

The PCR had 60 Vbeta and 13 Jbeta primers. As handled by the study authors: A later analysis counted approximately 80 million unique TCR beta chains, around 10 million shared. Clones were sequenced by immunoSEQ multiplex PCR, and TCRdb holds only the in-frame ones, with some missing. The V and J calls and the clone size are those of that table, but D and trimming were determined from the DNA. The sample has 110,000 to 150,000 clones; approximately 83% are singletons. The material sequenced was PBMCs. This receptor was taken from a middle-aged man in good health and CMV-seropositive. This chain connects TRBV5-4 to TRBJ2-1; 8 bases are a match to TRBD1. The CDR3 DNA follows: TGTGCCAGCAGCAGCGGACAGGGCTCCTACAATGAGCAGTTCTTC. It yields the protein CASSSGQGSYNEQFF.